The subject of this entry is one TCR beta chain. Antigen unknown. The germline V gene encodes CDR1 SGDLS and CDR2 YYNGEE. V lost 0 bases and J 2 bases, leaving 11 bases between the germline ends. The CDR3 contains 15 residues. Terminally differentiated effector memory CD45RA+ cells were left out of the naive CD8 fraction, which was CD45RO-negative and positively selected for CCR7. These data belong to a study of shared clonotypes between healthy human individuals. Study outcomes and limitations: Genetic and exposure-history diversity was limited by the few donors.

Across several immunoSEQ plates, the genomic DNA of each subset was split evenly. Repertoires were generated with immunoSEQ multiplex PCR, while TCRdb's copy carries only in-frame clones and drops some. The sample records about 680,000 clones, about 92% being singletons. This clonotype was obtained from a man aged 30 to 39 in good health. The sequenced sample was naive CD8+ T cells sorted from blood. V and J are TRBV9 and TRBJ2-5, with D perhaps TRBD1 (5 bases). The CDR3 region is CASSVEGNLQETQYF. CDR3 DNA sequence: TGTGCCAGCAGCGTAGAGGGGAACTTACAAGAGACCCAGTACTTC.